This is a list of T cell receptor beta chains from one sample in a study of CD8 T cells in Susac syndrome. TCRdb recomputed calls from the immunoSEQ multiplex PCR reads with MiXCR, one row per CDR3 protein. The sample carries more than 100,000 distinct CDR3 sequences, 85% to 95% recorded once. Sequencing used CD8+ T cells from PBMCs. These receptors were obtained from a human donor with Susac syndrome. The CDR3 runs from the conserved cysteine through the conserved F or W. D genes are given only for firm matches. A row's size may be missing; if present it is once, few, many or a size class.

clone_size,j_call,v_call,d_call,cdr3_length,cdr3_aa,cdr3_nt
.,TRBJ1-1,TRBV19,.,15,CASSLRTAGNTEAFF,TGTGCCAGTAGTCTGCGGACAGCGGGAAACACTGAAGCTTTCTTT
.,TRBJ2-7,TRBV29-1,.,15,CSVEDHTGFPYEQYF,TGCAGCGTTGAAGATCATACGGGTTTCCCCTACGAGCAGTACTTC
.,TRBJ2-3,TRBV3-1,TRBD2,16,CASSIVSGGAADTQYF,TGTGCCAGCAGCATCGTTAGCGGGGGGGCCGCAGATACGCAGTATTTT
.,TRBJ2-7,TRBV30,.,15,CAWSVQAGPAYEQYF,TGTGCCTGGAGTGTACAGGCAGGCCCTGCGTACGAGCAGTACTTC
.,TRBJ1-1,TRBV3-1,.,15,CASSQLGGMNTEAFF,TGTGCCAGCAGCCAGCTTGGGGGGATGAACACTGAAGCTTTCTTT
.,TRBJ1-4,TRBV3-1,.,15,CASSPGLTANEKLFF,TGTGCCAGCAGCCCGGGACTCACGGCTAATGAAAAACTGTTTTTT
.,TRBJ2-5,TRBV6-2/TRBV6-3,.,16,CASSSVADSFQETQYF,TGTGCCAGCAGTTCGGTAGCAGACTCCTTCCAAGAGACCCAGTACTTC
.,TRBJ1-1,TRBV20-1,.,13,CSAREQGNTEAFF,TGCAGTGCTAGGGAACAGGGGAACACTGAAGCTTTCTTT
.,TRBJ2-1,TRBV24-1,.,11,CATSDLTSQFF,TGTGCCACCAGTGATTTAACCTCCCAGTTCTTC
few,TRBJ2-5,TRBV7-2,TRBD2,14,CASSMTSSPGTQYF,TGTGCCAGCAGCATGACTAGCTCCCCGGGGACCCAGTACTTC
.,TRBJ2-5,TRBV9,.,16,CASSVGDSLGQETQYF,TGTGCCAGCAGCGTAGGGGACTCGTTAGGCCAAGAGACCCAGTACTTC
.,TRBJ2-1,TRBV7-9,.,13,CASSSPERVEQFF,TGTGCCAGCAGCTCCCCGGAAAGAGTTGAGCAGTTCTTC
few,TRBJ2-1,TRBV7-2,.,13,CASSFRAYNEQFF,TGTGCCAGCAGCTTCCGGGCCTACAATGAGCAGTTCTTC
.,TRBJ1-2,TRBV25-1,TRBD1,14,CASSPRAGGYGYTF,TGTGCCAGCAGTCCCCGGGCAGGGGGCTATGGCTACACCTTC
.,TRBJ2-1,TRBV11-3,TRBD2,20,CASSPWVGSGGPDSYNEQFF,TGTGCCAGCAGCCCCTGGGTGGGCAGCGGGGGGCCTGACTCCTACAATGAGCAGTTCTTC
once,TRBJ2-3,TRBV7-8,.,13,CASSLDTRDTQYF,TGTGCCAGCAGCTTAGATACTAGAGATACGCAGTATTTT
.,TRBJ1-2,TRBV11-2,.,14,CASSLGTDNYGYTF,TGTGCCAGCAGCTTAGGGACGGATAACTATGGCTACACCTTC
.,TRBJ2-5,TRBV9,.,14,CASSVDGSMETQYF,TGTGCCAGCAGCGTGGACGGGTCGATGGAGACCCAGTACTTC
.,TRBJ2-5,TRBV9,TRBD2,16,CASSGRLAGPQETQYF,TGTGCCAGCAGCGGTAGACTAGCGGGGCCCCAAGAGACCCAGTACTTC
.,TRBJ2-1,TRBV25-1,.,14,CASSHPSSYNEQFF,TGTGCCAGCAGCCATCCTAGCTCCTACAATGAGCAGTTCTTC
.,TRBJ2-7,TRBV4-1,TRBD1,15,CASSLRQGLTYEQYF,TGCGCCAGCAGCCTACGACAGGGTTTGACCTACGAGCAGTACTTC
once,TRBJ1-3,TRBV4-1,.,13,CASSQGQGNTIYF,TGCGCCAGCAGCCAAGGGCAGGGAAACACCATATATTTT
.,TRBJ2-7,TRBV4-3,TRBD1,14,CASSHDRVGYEQYF,TGCGCCAGCAGCCACGACAGGGTCGGCTACGAGCAGTACTTC
.,TRBJ1-6,TRBV15,TRBD1,13,CATTGTGNSPLHF,TGTGCCACGACCGGGACAGGGAACTCACCCCTCCACTTT
.,TRBJ2-5,TRBV7-9,TRBD1,16,CASSPSQGEEVETQYF,TGTGCCAGCAGCCCATCACAGGGGGAGGAGGTGGAGACCCAGTACTTC
.,TRBJ2-5,TRBV20-1,.,13,CSASSKRSETQYF,TGCAGTGCTAGTTCCAAACGATCCGAGACCCAGTACTTC
.,TRBJ2-5,TRBV9,.,14,CASSFGGRLETQYF,TGTGCCAGCAGCTTTGGGGGGCGGTTAGAGACCCAGTACTTC
.,TRBJ2-3,TRBV27,.,13,CASTFTNGGTQYF,TGTGCCAGCACCTTTACTAACGGTGGTACGCAGTATTTT
.,TRBJ2-5,TRBV15,.,14,CASAQGGLRETQYF,TGTGCTTCGGCGCAGGGGGGGCTGCGAGAGACCCAGTACTTC
.,TRBJ2-1,TRBV13,TRBD2,17,CASSLAVRLAVYNEQFF,TGTGCCAGCAGCTTAGCGGTCAGGCTAGCGGTTTACAATGAGCAGTTCTTC
once,TRBJ2-7,TRBV7-2,.,15,CASSLDASSTYEQYF,TGTGCCAGCAGCTTAGATGCTAGCAGCACCTACGAGCAGTACTTC
.,TRBJ1-5,TRBV10-2,.,13,CASGRGVDQPQHF,TGCGCCAGCGGACGTGGGGTTGATCAGCCCCAGCATTTT
.,TRBJ1-5,TRBV2,.,13,CASSEESWQPQHF,TGTGCCAGCAGTGAGGAGTCGTGGCAGCCCCAGCATTTT
.,TRBJ2-7,TRBV9,.,15,CASSAGGLSSYEQYF,TGTGCCAGCAGCGCCGGGGGCCTTAGCTCCTACGAGCAGTACTTC
.,TRBJ2-2,TRBV6-5,.,16,CASSYSPSWGTGELFF,TGTGCCAGCAGTTACTCTCCCTCATGGGGAACCGGGGAGCTGTTTTTT
.,TRBJ2-3,TRBV7-9,.,13,CASEGPTTDTQYF,TGTGCCAGCGAGGGCCCCACCACAGATACGCAGTATTTT
.,TRBJ1-5,TRBV6-6,TRBD1,16,CASSSPGQGVGQPQHF,TGTGCCAGCAGTAGTCCGGGACAGGGGGTCGGTCAGCCCCAGCATTTT
.,TRBJ2-7,TRBV20-1,TRBD2,12,CSANGGMSEQYF,TGCAGTGCTAACGGGGGGATGAGTGAGCAGTACTTC
once,TRBJ2-7,TRBV30,.,14,CAWSVYPPSYEQYF,TGTGCCTGGAGTGTCTACCCACCGTCCTACGAGCAGTACTTC
.,TRBJ2-7,TRBV27,.,16,CASSHIRGGPYYEQYF,TGTGCCAGCAGTCACATCAGGGGAGGCCCTTACTACGAGCAGTACTTC
.,TRBJ2-1,TRBV19,.,13,CASSAQAGNEQFF,TGTGCCAGTAGTGCGCAGGCCGGGAATGAGCAGTTCTTC
.,TRBJ1-1,TRBV5-1,.,13,CASSFGQPGEAFF,TGCGCCAGCAGCTTTGGACAGCCGGGAGAAGCTTTCTTT
.,TRBJ2-7,TRBV4-3,TRBD2,18,CASSQGGLAGVHSYEQYF,TGCGCCAGCAGCCAAGGGGGACTAGCGGGGGTCCACTCCTACGAGCAGTACTTC
.,TRBJ1-1,TRBV29-1,TRBD1,12,CSVGRGEVEAFF,TGCAGCGTTGGCAGGGGGGAGGTTGAAGCTTTCTTT
.,TRBJ1-5,TRBV15,.,16,CATSSDSAVSNQPQHF,TGTGCCACCAGCAGCGATAGCGCAGTTAGCAATCAGCCCCAGCATTTT
.,TRBJ2-3,TRBV24-1,TRBD1,13,CATSDDRADTQYF,TGTGCCACCAGTGACGACAGGGCAGATACGCAGTATTTT
.,TRBJ2-1,TRBV4-1,TRBD2,18,CASSQERTSGGSYNEQFF,TGCGCCAGCAGCCAAGAAAGGACTAGCGGGGGCTCCTACAATGAGCAGTTCTTC
once,TRBJ2-3,TRBV6-2/TRBV6-3,.,15,CASSYSFQQADTQYF,TGTGCCAGCAGTTACTCGTTCCAGCAGGCAGATACGCAGTATTTT
.,TRBJ1-1,TRBV29-1,TRBD1,14,CSVDYRGQNTEAFF,TGCAGCGTGGATTACAGGGGGCAGAACACTGAAGCTTTCTTT
.,TRBJ2-4,TRBV7-9,.,15,CASSLAGLAKNIQYF,TGTGCCAGCAGCTTAGCCGGGCTGGCCAAAAACATTCAGTACTTC
.,TRBJ2-2,TRBV9,.,12,CASSETEPPLFF,TGTGCCAGCAGCGAAACGGAGCCACCGCTGTTTTTT
.,TRBJ1-6,TRBV7-2,.,13,CASSWQDNSPLHF,TGTGCCAGCAGCTGGCAGGACAATTCACCCCTCCACTTT
.,TRBJ1-4,TRBV4-1,TRBD1,16,CASSPTGTGRGEKLFF,TGCGCCAGCAGCCCGACCGGGACAGGGCGAGGAGAAAAACTGTTTTTT
.,TRBJ2-2,TRBV13,.,11,CASSSGGELFF,TGTGCCAGCAGCTCCGGCGGGGAGCTGTTTTTT
.,TRBJ1-1,TRBV20-1,.,14,CSAIPLGGGTEAFF,TGCAGTGCTATCCCTCTAGGGGGGGGCACTGAAGCTTTCTTT